In its sample, the clone carrying this T cell receptor beta chain was seen a few times. The repertoire was sequenced with immunoSEQ multiplex PCR; TCRdb's copy has only in-frame clones and lacks some. Of around 700,000 clones in the sample, 73% were seen once. The entry originates in a study of shared clonotypes between healthy human individuals. The V and J ends lost 3 bases and 3 bases respectively, with 12 bases between them. The CDR3 totals 14 residues. CDR1 and CDR2 (germline): MDHEN, SYDVKM. The receptor was derived from a young woman in good health. The specimen was memory CD4+ T cells sorted from blood. The subset: CD45RA-negative fraction. V and J are TRBV28 and TRBJ2-7; D gene uncertain. CDR3 protein: CASSLEITGYEQYF. The DNA for the CDR3 is TGTGCCAGCAGTTTGGAGATTACGGGCTACGAGCAGTACTTC.